This T cell receptor beta chain was profiled in a study of beta chain features in type 1 diabetes (dated by TCRdb to between 2018 and 2020). About the investigation overall: Mean age, gender distribution, total cell number and subset yield were not different between patients and healthy donors. The study compared the TCRB repertoires of sorted circulating CD4+ T cell subsets in recently diagnosed type 1 diabetes patients with those in matched healthy donors. Naive and central memory subsets were obtained from all 30 or so donors, but regulatory and stem cell-like memory subsets were isolated from only 8 patients and roughly eight healthy donors. A total of roughly 100 million sorted cells were examined across all samples, and a strong correlation was observed between cell number per subset and RNA yield. Findings and caveats that apply to the study as a whole: At VDJ recombination sites, patients with type 1 diabetes made fewer insertions and deleted more nucleotides, a pattern implying thymic rearrangement abnormalities. In all four CD4+ subsets, TCRB CDR3 length was moderately but significantly shorter in type 1 diabetes patients. Naive, central memory and regulatory TCRB repertoires appeared to be more alike among patients than among healthy donors. Shorter templates might be favored by PCR, yet because patient and control samples were amplified and corrected together, any such skew would affect both groups equally. HLA sub-analyses involved small numbers of individuals, so any influence of HLA type on TCRB rearrangement remained unresolved. Because cDNA rather than genomic DNA was sequenced, highly expressing activated cells could have been over-represented, although no difference in activation and CD3 levels was found between groups.

The entire isolated RNA was reverse transcribed using the High Capacity cDNA Reverse Transcription Kit, and thus expressed TCRB transcripts were sequenced. Deep immunoSEQ sequencing was performed on naive, central memory and regulatory T cell samples, with an average of around 3.5 million total reads per sample. After sorted cells were lysed in RLT buffer, RNA was extracted with DNase-treated RNeasy Micro or Mini kits, with the choice depending on cell number. To prevent cross-contamination, every cell subset was processed on its own, while patient and healthy donor samples were processed together. The immunoSEQ multiplex PCR was used to amplify TCRB sequences from cDNA, generating 87-bp fragments that spanned the CDR3 region. Amplicons were sequenced on the Illumina HiSeq platform. Regarding the original processing steps: PCR bias was corrected computationally using synthetic template baselines, and reads within Hamming distance 2 were collapsed, with unmergeable singletons discarded. Reads were aligned against IMGT so that V, D and J genes, CDR3 length and insertions or deletions at six rearrangement sites could be assigned. Within each subset, clonotype counts were normalized to sorted cell number, and only after that were true diversity and Gini coefficients computed with the tcR R package. Repertoire sharing was quantified using the overlap coefficient calculated on TCRB nucleotide sequences. Out-of-frame TCRB sequences from naive cells were analyzed to stand in for the pre-selection repertoire. TCRdb took over this immuneACCESS table, retaining in-frame rearrangements with V and J assigned. Such tables are incomplete; in checked studies, under half of the missing clones stem from an unresolved V gene, and the remainder is unexplained. The V and J calls and clone size come from that table; D and trimming were worked out from the DNA. In this sample the table shows 280,000 or so clones, 15% of which occur a single time. 0.015% to 0.017% of the sample rests with the top ten.

A word on this clone: The antigen it recognizes is unknown. No much larger clone exists at a distance of one base, and base qualities are not known. This CDR3 is also generated by other DNA sequences in the sample.

A single peripheral blood draw of around 0.11 L on average was collected from each donor into heparinised tubes. A BD FACSAria II and a panel including CD45RO, CCR7, CD25, CD127, CD95 and CD27 were used to sort naive, central memory, regulatory and stem cell-like memory CD4+ T cells. A purity above 98% was achieved for all sorted populations. PBMCs were separated immediately by Lymphoprep density gradient centrifugation and were stained directly, without being cultured. So that batch effects would be minimized, each experiment stained and sorted samples in pairs, pairing one healthy donor with one patient. The germline V gene provides CDR1 MNHEY and CDR2 SVGAGI. Germline trimming: 6 bases from V, 5 bases from J; junction bases outside gene matches: 5. The CDR3 measures 14 amino acids from cysteine to phenylalanine. Only the CDR3 DNA is retained, 42 bases long and in frame from the first base.

The sequence was obtained from a man aged 18 to 30 with type 1 diabetes. The chain joins TRBV6-5 to TRBJ1-4, with TRBD1 matching 8 junction bases. The sequenced sample was naive CD4+ T cells from blood. Sample cell subset or site, as interpreted from the label and publication: true naive CD4+ T cells. The CDR3 reads as follows: CASSRTGTNEKLFF. The sequence in DNA is TGTGCCAGCAGCCGGACAGGGACAAATGAAAAACTGTTTTTT.